The 23 T cell receptor beta chains reported below all come from one sample, sequenced in a study of T-cell memory formation after mild COVID-19. In TCRdb, the 5' RACE reads were re-called with MiXCR into one record per CDR3 protein. The sample has hundreds of thousands of distinct CDR3 sequences, about a sixth seen once. Material: PBMCs or a T cell subset sorted from them (not recorded which). The receptors were gathered from an adult woman who had mild COVID-19 (a few samples of this study predate the infection). Cell type and time point are not known.

The chain recombines TRBV6-5 with TRBJ2-7; D gene uncertain. This CDR3 spans 17 amino acids. CDR1 MNHEY and CDR2 SVGAGI come from the germline V gene. V was trimmed by 7 bases and J by 2 bases, leaving 24 bases between them. The CDR3 spells CASTLLARPSHAYEQYF. The CDR3 nucleotides are TGTGCCAGCACGCTACTTGCTCGGCCGTCCCACGCCTACGAGCAGTACTTC.

In this sample, this clonotype turned up many times. The rearrangement links TRBV5-5 to TRBJ2-5; 7 bases agree with TRBD2. Germline V gives CDR1 SGHKS, CDR2 YYEKEE (reference sequence). The CDR3 has 15 residues. J lost 5 bases, V lost 4 bases, and 11 bases had no gene match. This CDR3 reads CASSPVVGGGETQYF. The CDR3 nucleotides are TGTGCCAGCAGCCCAGTAGTCGGGGGAGGGGAGACCCAGTACTTC.

This clonotype was observed a few times. V and J are TRBV2 and TRBJ2-7; either TRBD1 or TRBD2 may fit D (5 bases each). Trimming cost V 1 base and J 0 bases, with 13 bases left between them. CDR1 is SNHLY and CDR2 is FYNNEI in the germline V gene. The CDR3 extends over 16 amino acids. CDR3 protein: CASSEGGSQFSYEQYF. In DNA form, the CDR3 reads TGTGCCAGCAGTGAAGGGGGGTCCCAATTCTCCTACGAGCAGTACTTC.

This clonotype was observed a few times. The chain uses TRBV12-3 or TRBV12-4 and TRBJ2-3; D remains ambiguous. This CDR3 region has 15 residues. V was trimmed by 2 bases and J by 0 bases, leaving 9 bases between them. The CDR3 region is CASSLSKTSTDTQYF. CDR3 nucleotides: TGTGCCAGCAGTTTATCCAAAACGAGCACAGATACGCAGTATTTT.

This clonotype was counted a few times. This rearrangement joins TRBV11-3 to TRBJ2-1, with 9 bases that match TRBD2. Trimming took 0 bases from V and 2 from J; bases not matched to a gene: 8. This CDR3 comprises 18 residues. The germline gives CDR1 SGHNT, CDR2 YENEEA. The CDR3, as DNA: TGTGCCAGCAGCTTAGAGAGCGGGAGGACGCGCGCCTACAATGAGCAGTTCTTC. Translated, it gives CASSLESGRTRAYNEQFF.

At least ten counts were recorded for this clonotype. J is TRBJ2-7 and V is TRBV29-1, with D possibly called TRBD1 or TRBD2 (6 bases each). Germline V gene data show CDR1 as SQVTM and CDR2 as ANQGSEA. The CDR3 extends over 14 amino acids. Trimming removed 4 bases from V and 1 base from J, with 14 bases in between. The CDR3 reads CSVVGGTVSYEQYF. CDR3 bases: TGCAGCGTTGTAGGGGGGACGGTTTCCTACGAGCAGTACTTC.

This clonotype was seen more than once but under ten times. The gene calls are TRBV12-3 or TRBV12-4 and TRBJ2-1; tentative D call: TRBD2 (7 bases). The CDR3 extends over 15 amino acids. With 1 base removed from V and 9 bases from J, the gap between germline ends came to 16 bases. The CDR3 coding sequence is TGTGCCAGCAGTTTAGTGGGGGCAGGGGAGGGTGAGCAGTTCTTC. This translates into CASSLVGAGEGEQFF.

This clonotype was seen more than once but under ten times. This chain links TRBV5-1 with TRBJ1-2, with 7 nucleotides matching TRBD1. The CDR3 length is 17 residues. Germline-derived CDR1 and CDR2 are SGHRS and YFSETQ. Germline trimming cut 1 base from V and 5 bases from J; bases unmatched to any gene: 14. The CDR3 reads CASSLSRERQGGYGYTF. Here the CDR3 DNA reads TGCGCCAGCAGCTTGAGCCGCGAAAGGCAGGGGGGTTATGGCTACACCTTC.

This clonotype was detected a few times. The chain joins TRBV3-1 to TRBJ2-3; TRBD2 might be the D (7 bases). V was pared by 1 base and J by 3 bases, with 14 bases between. The CDR3 is made up of 16 amino acids. Germline V gene sequence: CDR1 LGHDT, CDR2 YNNKEL (reference sequence). In DNA form, the CDR3 reads TGTGCCAGCAGCCAAGGATGGGGGGGCCCAACAGATACGCAGTATTTT. Amino acid sequence: CASSQGWGGPTDTQYF.

The J gene is TRBJ2-3, the V gene TRBV7-3; maybe TRBD1 (5 bases). From germline, CDR1 is SGHTA and CDR2 FQGTGA. The CDR3 extends over 16 amino acids. V was pared by 0 bases and J by 0 bases, with 10 bases between. CDR3 DNA: TGTGCCAGCAGCTTAACGGGGCGCACTAGCACAGATACGCAGTATTTT. It translates to CASSLTGRTSTDTQYF. Full variable domain (outside the CDR3, taken from reference TRBV7-3 and TRBJ2-3): GAGVSQTPSNKVTEKGKYVELRCDPISGHTALYWYRQSLGQGPEFLIYFQGTGAADDSGLPNDRFFAVRPEGSVSTLKIQRTERGDSAVYLCASSLTGRTSTDTQYFGPGTRLTVL.

A few counts support this clonotype. CDR3 DNA sequence: TGTGCCAGCAAGGCCCCCTACAATGAGCAGTTCTTC. Translating it yields CASKAPYNEQFF. The genes are TRBV25-1 and TRBJ2-1; D is uncertain. With 7 bases removed from V and 2 bases from J, the gap between germline ends came to 6 bases. Germline assignment: CDR1 MGHDK and CDR2 SYGVNS. This CDR3 contains 12 residues. The whole variable domain, remainder taken from reference TRBV25-1 and TRBJ2-1, is EADIYQTPRYLVIGTGKKITLECSQTMGHDKMYWYQQDPGMELHLIHYSYGVNSTEKGDLSSESTVSRIRTEHFPLTLESARPSHTSQYLCASKAPYNEQFFGPGTRLTVL.

This clonotype occurred many times. The chain carries TRBV9 and TRBJ2-7, with a possible D match to TRBD2 (6 bases). Germline V gives CDR1 SGDLS, CDR2 YYNGEE. Deletions cut 3 bases from V and 4 bases from J, with 17 bases between. The CDR3 loop spans 15 amino acids. CDR3 sequence reads: CASSADGGGYYEQYF. CDR3 DNA: TGTGCCAGCAGCGCAGACGGGGGAGGCTATTACGAGCAGTACTTC.

This clonotype was observed at least ten times. The rearrangement joins TRBV2 to TRBJ2-3; D uncertain. Germline V gives CDR1 SNHLY, CDR2 FYNNEI. V was clipped by 6 bases and J by 3 bases, with 7 bases between them. The CDR3 length is 12 residues. CDR3 loop: CASRSLTDTQYF. DNA of the CDR3: TGTGCCAGCAGGTCGCTTACAGATACGCAGTATTTT.

This chain uses TRBV5-1 with TRBJ2-7; the D gene is possibly TRBD2 (5 bases). Trimming pared 6 bases from V and 6 bases from J, leaving 16 bases between. The germline V gene has CDR1 SGHRS and CDR2 YFSETQ. CDR3 size: 13 residues. Here the CDR3 reads CASTTGSWGEQYF. As DNA, the CDR3 is TGCGCCAGCACCACGGGGAGTTGGGGCGAGCAGTACTTC.

This chain uses TRBV14 with TRBJ2-1, with 8 bases matching TRBD2. The V gene's germline CDR1 is SGHDN and CDR2 FVKESK. The CDR3 has 17 amino acids. Unmatched junction bases numbered 7, after V lost 0 bases and J lost 3 bases. CDR3: CASSQDLTSGYYNEQFF. For the CDR3, the DNA is TGTGCCAGCAGCCAAGATCTAACTAGCGGCTACTACAATGAGCAGTTCTTC.

This chain joins TRBV12-5 and TRBJ2-3; the D is unclear. Germline loops: CDR1 LGHNT, CDR2 FRNRAP. The V end lost 1 base, the J end lost 2 bases, and 10 bases lay between the germline ends. The CDR3 covers 15 residues. CDR3 region: CASGLAQTNTDTQYF. CDR3 bases: TGTGCTAGTGGTTTGGCACAAACCAACACAGATACGCAGTATTTT.

The rearrangement joins TRBV6-1 to TRBJ2-3, with 9 bases matching TRBD2. The CDR3 consists of 15 residues. CDR1 MNHNS and CDR2 SASEGT come from the germline V gene. J was trimmed by 5 bases and V by 2 bases; bases with no gene match: 5. CDR3: CASSERETSGDTQYF. The CDR3 bases are TGTGCCAGCAGTGAACGGGAGACTAGCGGAGATACGCAGTATTTT.

This clonotype was detected a few times. CDR3 DNA sequence: TGTGCCAGCAGCGTAGGGTCACGGCAGGTGGTAATCGGGGAGCTGTTTTTT. Amino acids: CASSVGSRQVVIGELFF. The V gene is TRBV9, the J gene TRBJ2-2; no firm D call. CDR1 is SGDLS and CDR2 is YYNGEE in the germline V gene. This CDR3 is built from 17 residues. V lost 0 bases to trimming and J lost 7 bases, with 19 bases between them.

This sequence joins TRBV30 and TRBJ2-7; 9 bases are shared with TRBD1. The ends lost 1 base at V and 3 bases at J; junction bases unmatched: 1. The CDR3 has 13 residues. Germline assignment: CDR1 GTSNPN and CDR2 SVGIG (reference sequence). CDR3 DNA sequence: TGTGCCTGGAGTGGGACAGGGGTCTACGAGCAGTACTTC. Amino acid sequence: CAWSGTGVYEQYF. Together with reference TRBV30 and TRBJ2-7, the CDR3 gives the full variable domain: SQTIHQWPATLVQPVGSPLSLECTVEGTSNPNLYWYRQAAGRGLQLLFYSVGIGQISSEVPQNLSASRPQDRQFILSSKKLLLSDSGFYLCAWSGTGVYEQYFGPGTRLTVT.

The chain carries TRBV28 and TRBJ2-7; the match to TRBD1 covers 7 bases. The V gene end was trimmed by 5 bases and the J gene end by 2 bases; junction bases not matched to a gene: 6. Germline-derived CDR1 and CDR2 are MDHEN and SYDVKM. This CDR3 has 14 amino acids. The CDR3 DNA follows: TGTGCCAGCAGTGTAGGGGACAGTCCCTACGAGCAGTACTTC. Translating it yields CASSVGDSPYEQYF.

The V gene is TRBV7-9, the J gene TRBJ2-7; 7 bases align to TRBD1. V lost 3 bases to trimming and J lost 2 bases; unmatched junction nucleotides: 4. The CDR3 loop spans 14 amino acids. Germline loops: CDR1 SEHNR, CDR2 FQNEAQ (reference sequence). The CDR3 DNA follows: TGTGCCAGCAGCTTGACAGGGTATCCCTACGAGCAGTACTTC. It translates to CASSLTGYPYEQYF.

The J gene is TRBJ1-2, the V gene TRBV6-5, with D maybe TRBD1 (6 bases). Trimming took 6 bases from V and 6 from J, leaving 26 bases between them. The CDR3 loop spans 17 amino acids. In germline, CDR1 is MNHEY, CDR2 SVGAGI. This chain's CDR3 is CASRRTPQGTPFDGYTF. The CDR3 DNA reads TGTGCCAGCAGAAGAACCCCACAGGGTACCCCTTTTGATGGCTACACCTTC.

This clonotype was seen a few times. The gene calls are TRBV19 and TRBJ2-1; no firm D call. Germline values: CDR1 LNHDA, CDR2 SQIVND (reference sequence). The CDR3 loop spans 14 amino acids. V was pared by 4 bases and J by 10 bases, with 17 bases between. CDR3 loop: CASSNHQSSPEQFF. For the CDR3, the DNA is TGTGCCAGTAGTAATCACCAATCGAGCCCCGAGCAGTTCTTC.